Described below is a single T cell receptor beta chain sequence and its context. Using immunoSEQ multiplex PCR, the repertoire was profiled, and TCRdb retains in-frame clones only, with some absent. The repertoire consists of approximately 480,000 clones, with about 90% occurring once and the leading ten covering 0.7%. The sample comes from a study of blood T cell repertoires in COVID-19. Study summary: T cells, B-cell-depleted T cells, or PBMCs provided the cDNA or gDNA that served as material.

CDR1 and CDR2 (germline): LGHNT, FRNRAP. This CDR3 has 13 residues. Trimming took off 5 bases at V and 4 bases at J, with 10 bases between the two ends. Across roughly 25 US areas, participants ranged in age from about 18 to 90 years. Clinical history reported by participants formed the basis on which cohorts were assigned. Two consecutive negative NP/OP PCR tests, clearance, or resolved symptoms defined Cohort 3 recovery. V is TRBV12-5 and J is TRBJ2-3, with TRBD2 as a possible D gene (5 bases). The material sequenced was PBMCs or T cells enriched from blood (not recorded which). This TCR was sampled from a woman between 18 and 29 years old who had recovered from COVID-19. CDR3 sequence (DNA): TGTGCTAGTGGTCCGGGATACTCAGATACGCAGTATTTT. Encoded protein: CASGPGYSDTQYF.